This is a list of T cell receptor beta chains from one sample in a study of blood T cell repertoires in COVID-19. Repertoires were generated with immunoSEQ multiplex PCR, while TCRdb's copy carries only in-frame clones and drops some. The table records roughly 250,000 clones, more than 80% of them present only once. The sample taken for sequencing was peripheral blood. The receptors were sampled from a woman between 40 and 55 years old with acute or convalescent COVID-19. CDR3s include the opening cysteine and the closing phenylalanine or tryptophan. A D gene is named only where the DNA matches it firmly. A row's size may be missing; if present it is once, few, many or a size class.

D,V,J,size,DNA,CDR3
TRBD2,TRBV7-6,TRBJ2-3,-,TGTGCCAGCAGCTTATTGGAGGCGGGAGCAGACACAGATACGCAGTATTTT,CASSLLEAGADTDTQYF
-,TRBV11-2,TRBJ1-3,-,TGTGCCAGCAGCCCGGGAGGGTCTGGAAACACCATATATTTT,CASSPGGSGNTIYF
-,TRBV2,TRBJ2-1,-,TGTGCCAGCATTTGGTCCGGACACCGCTCCTACAATGAGCAGTTCTTC,CASIWSGHRSYNEQFF
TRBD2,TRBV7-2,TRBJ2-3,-,TGTGCCAGCAGCGTCGTAGCGGGGGGGCCAGATACGCAGTATTTT,CASSVVAGGPDTQYF
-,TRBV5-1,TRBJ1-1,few,TGCGCCAGCAGCTTGACAGGAGTGAACACTGAAGCTTTCTTT,CASSLTGVNTEAFF
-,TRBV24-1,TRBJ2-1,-,TGTGCCACCGAGGATAGGAGAGGGACAGAGCAGTTCTTC,CATEDRRGTEQFF
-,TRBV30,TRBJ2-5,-,TGTGCCTGGAGTGTATGGGGCCCTCAAGAGACCCAGTACTTC,CAWSVWGPQETQYF
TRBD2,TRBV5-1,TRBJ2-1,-,TGCGCCAGCAGCTTGGCTGCTTCGGTAGCGGGGGCCTACAATGAGCAGTTCTTC,CASSLAASVAGAYNEQFF
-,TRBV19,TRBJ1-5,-,TGTGCCAGTAGTAGCTCGGGGGGGGAAGGTCAGCCCCAGCATTTT,CASSSSGGEGQPQHF
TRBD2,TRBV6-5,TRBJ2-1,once,TGTGCCAGCACCCAGACTAGCGGGGTGTACAATGAGCAGTTCTTC,CASTQTSGVYNEQFF
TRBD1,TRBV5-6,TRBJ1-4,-,TGTGCCAGCAGCTTAGGGGGCTTCGAAAAACTGTTTTTT,CASSLGGFEKLFF
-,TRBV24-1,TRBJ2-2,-,TGTGCCACCAGTGATTTGCCCGGGGTCACCGGGGAGCTGTTTTTT,CATSDLPGVTGELFF
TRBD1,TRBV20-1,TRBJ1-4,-,TGCAGTGCTAGTGACAGGGGCACAACTAATGAAAAACTGTTTTTT,CSASDRGTTNEKLFF
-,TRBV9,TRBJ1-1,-,TGTGCCAGCAGCGTAGAGGACAGAGATGAAGCTTTCTTT,CASSVEDRDEAFF
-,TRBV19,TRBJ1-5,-,TGTGCCAGTAGTGACCCGGGAACCAATCAGCCCCAGCATTTT,CASSDPGTNQPQHF
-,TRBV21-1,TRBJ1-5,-,TGTGCCAGCTCCATAGGTGGGACAGGGATGGTATATAGCAATCAGCCCCAGCATTTT,CASSIGGTGMVYSNQPQHF
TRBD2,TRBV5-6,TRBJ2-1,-,TGTGCCAGCAGCTTGACCGGGGGGAGTGAGCAGTTCTTC,CASSLTGGSEQFF
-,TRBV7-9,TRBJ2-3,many,TGTGCCAGCAGCTTAGCGGCGGCTAGCACAGATACGCAGTATTTT,CASSLAAASTDTQYF
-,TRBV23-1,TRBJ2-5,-,TGCGCCAGCAGTCAATCGTGCCCGGGGAAGCCAACTCTGCAAGAGACCCAGTACTTC,CASSQSCPGKPTLQETQYF
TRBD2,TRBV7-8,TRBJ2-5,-,TGTGCCAGCAGCTTAGATTCGGGACTAAACCGTGCGGAGACCCAGTACTTC,CASSLDSGLNRAETQYF
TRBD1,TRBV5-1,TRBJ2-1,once,TGCGCCAGCAGCTTGATATACGACAGGGGGCGAAGCTCCTACAATGAGCAGTTCTTC,CASSLIYDRGRSSYNEQFF
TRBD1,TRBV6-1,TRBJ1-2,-,TGTGCCAGCAGTGAAGATAGTGGGACAGGGGGATTGGGTGGCTACACCTTC,CASSEDSGTGGLGGYTF